There are many counts of the clone carrying this T cell receptor beta chain. This sample stems from a study of T cells in Graves' hyperthyroidism and ophthalmopathy. CDR3 length: 12 residues. CDR1 and CDR2 (germline): DFQATT, SNEGSKA (reference sequence). Between the trimmed V and J ends, which lost 7 bases and 2 bases, there was a span of 9 bases. TCR beta CDR3 regions were amplified from RNA. HTBI primers were employed in a first-round RT-PCR of the TCR CDR3. One entry per CDR3 protein, called by TCRdb with MiXCR from the multiplex PCR reads. The table has 300,000 to 350,000 distinct CDR3 sequences, 15% to 20% seen once.

This clonotype was obtained from a middle-aged woman with Graves' ophthalmopathy. The chain carries TRBV20-1 and TRBJ1-5; D gene uncertain. Sequenced sample: blood. The CDR3 bases are TGCAGTGTCTGGGGTGGCAATCAGCCCCAGCATTTT. Its translation is CSVWGGNQPQHF.